This T cell receptor (beta chain) was obtained from a study of T cell changes during pregnancy in multiple sclerosis. Germline CDR1 MNHEY, CDR2 SVGAGI. The CDR3 covers 13 residues. Trimming pared 2 bases from V and 6 bases from J, leaving 9 bases between. Generated by immunoSEQ multiplex PCR, the TCRdb table keeps only in-frame clones and is missing some. The sample includes tens of thousands of clones, just over 90% seen only once; the top ten take about 1.3%. The TCR was taken from a female donor in good health, enrolled as a control in a pregnancy study. The chain couples TRBV6-5 to TRBJ2-3; possible D gene TRBD2, 5 bases. Material: peripheral blood, obtained in the third trimester of pregnancy. The CDR3 DNA reads TGTGCCAGCAGTTACCGACTAATTGATACGCAGTATTTT. It is translated as CASSYRLIDTQYF.